This T cell receptor (beta chain) emerged from a study of shared clonotypes between healthy human individuals. At a deep level, the assay was run. TCRdb's table, derived via immunoSEQ multiplex PCR, lists solely in-frame clones and lacks some. Counted here are 2 million to 2.5 million clones, approximately 96% occurring once; the ten biggest clones make up roughly 0.13%. The split of CD4+ cells yielded CD45RA+ naive and CD45RA-negative memory subsets. Comment on this clone: Within the sample, other DNA sequences also encode this same CDR3.

The CDR3 is made up of 15 amino acids. V dropped 0 bases and J dropped 3; count of bases not matched to a gene: 3. Germline V gene data show CDR1 as SGHRS and CDR2 as YFSETQ. Sequencing input: naive CD4+ T cells sorted from blood. This sample's subset: CD45RA+ positively selected. The sequence was obtained from a man aged 18-30 years in good health. The chain combines TRBV5-1 with TRBJ1-5; 7 bases align to TRBD1. The chain's CDR3 is CASSLGQGNNQPQHF. CDR3 bases: TGCGCCAGCAGCTTGGGACAGGGTAACAATCAGCCCCAGCATTTT.